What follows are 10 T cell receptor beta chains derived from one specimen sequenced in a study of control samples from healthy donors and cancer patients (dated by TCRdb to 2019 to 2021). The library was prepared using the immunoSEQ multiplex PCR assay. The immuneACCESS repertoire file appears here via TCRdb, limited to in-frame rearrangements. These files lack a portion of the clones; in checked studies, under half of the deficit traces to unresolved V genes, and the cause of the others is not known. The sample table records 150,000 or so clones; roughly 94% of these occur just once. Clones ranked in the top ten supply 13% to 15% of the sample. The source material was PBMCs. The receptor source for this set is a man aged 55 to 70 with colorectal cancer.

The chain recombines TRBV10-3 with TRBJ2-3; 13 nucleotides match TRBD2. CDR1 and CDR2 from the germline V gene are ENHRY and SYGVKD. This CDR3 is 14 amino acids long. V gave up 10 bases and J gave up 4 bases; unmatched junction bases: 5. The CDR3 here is CASGTSGVADTQYF. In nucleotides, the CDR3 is TGTGCCAGCGGGACTAGCGGGGTGGCAGATACGCAGTATTTT.

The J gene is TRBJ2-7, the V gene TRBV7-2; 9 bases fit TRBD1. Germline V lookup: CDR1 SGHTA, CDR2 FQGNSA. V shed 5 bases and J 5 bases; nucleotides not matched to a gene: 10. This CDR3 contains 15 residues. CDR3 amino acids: CASSRDGWDRDEQYF. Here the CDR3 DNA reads TGTGCCAGCAGCAGGGACGGATGGGACAGGGACGAGCAGTACTTC.

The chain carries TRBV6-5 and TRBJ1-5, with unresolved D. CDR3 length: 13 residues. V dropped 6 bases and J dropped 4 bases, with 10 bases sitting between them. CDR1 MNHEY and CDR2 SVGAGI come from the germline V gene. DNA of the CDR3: TGTGCCAGCAGGGAGGCGGGTAATCAGCCCCAGCATTTT. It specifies CASREAGNQPQHF.

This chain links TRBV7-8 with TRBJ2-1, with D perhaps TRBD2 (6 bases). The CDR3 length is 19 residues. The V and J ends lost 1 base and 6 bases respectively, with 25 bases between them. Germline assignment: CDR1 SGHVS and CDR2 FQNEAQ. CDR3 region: CASSLVSPGLGRGTNEQFF. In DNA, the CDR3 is TGTGCCAGCAGCTTAGTCTCCCCGGGGCTCGGGCGCGGGACCAATGAGCAGTTCTTC.

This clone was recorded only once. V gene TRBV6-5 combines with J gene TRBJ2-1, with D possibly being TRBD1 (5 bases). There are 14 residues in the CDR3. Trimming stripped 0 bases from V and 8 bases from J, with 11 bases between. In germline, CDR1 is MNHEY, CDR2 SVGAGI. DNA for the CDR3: TGTGCCAGCAGTTACTCAAACAGGCCGGATGAGCAGTTCTTC. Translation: CASSYSNRPDEQFF.

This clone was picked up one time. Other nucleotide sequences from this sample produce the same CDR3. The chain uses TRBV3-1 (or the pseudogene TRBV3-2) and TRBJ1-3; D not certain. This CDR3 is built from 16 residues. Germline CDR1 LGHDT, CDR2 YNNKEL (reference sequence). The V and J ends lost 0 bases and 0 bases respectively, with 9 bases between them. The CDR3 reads CASSQETRISGNTIYF. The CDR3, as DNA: TGTGCCAGCAGCCAAGAAACAAGAATCTCTGGAAACACCATATATTTT.

The CDR3 DNA follows: TGTGCCAGCAGACAGACGAACACTGAAGCTTTCTTT. Translated: CASRQTNTEAFF. The chain joins TRBV3-1 (or the pseudogene TRBV3-2) to TRBJ1-1; D ambiguous. The CDR3 has 12 residues. Trimming took 6 bases from V and 1 from J, leaving 6 bases between them. In germline, CDR1 is LGHDT, CDR2 YNNKEL (reference sequence).

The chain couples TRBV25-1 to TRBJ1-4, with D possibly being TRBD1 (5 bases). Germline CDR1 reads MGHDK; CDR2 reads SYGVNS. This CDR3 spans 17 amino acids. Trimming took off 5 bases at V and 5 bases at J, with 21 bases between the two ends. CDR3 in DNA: TGTGCCAGCAGTTCTCACAGGACTCCGGGCACCAATGAAAAACTGTTTTTT. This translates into CASSSHRTPGTNEKLFF.

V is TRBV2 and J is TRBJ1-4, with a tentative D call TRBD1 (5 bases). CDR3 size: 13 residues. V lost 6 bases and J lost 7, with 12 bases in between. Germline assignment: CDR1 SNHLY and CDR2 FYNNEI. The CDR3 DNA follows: TGTGCCAGCAGGGGGCGGATAGCTGAAAAACTGTTTTTT. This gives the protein CASRGRIAEKLFF.

CDR3 amino acids: CASSIEHSFPYSNQPQHF. CDR3 bases: TGTGCCAGTAGTATAGAGCACAGCTTCCCTTATAGCAATCAGCCCCAGCATTTT. J is TRBJ1-5 and V is TRBV19; no clear D. CDR1 is LNHDA, CDR2 SQIVND, per germline (reference sequence). This CDR3 has 18 amino acids. V gave up 0 bases and J gave up 0 bases, with 15 bases separating them.